The 25 T cell receptor beta chains given below trace back to one sample, sequenced in a study of blood T cells in healthy people across ages. A second PCR of about 6 to 12 cycles used a sample-barcoded 5' primer and a J-beta primer mix. TCRdb re-called the 5' RACE reads with MiXCR, one entry per CDR3 protein. The table includes some 800,000 distinct CDR3 sequences, 25% detected once. These records were also assigned to another study, of T cells of mothers and their children.

The specimen was blood. The receptor source for this set is a boy aged 10-17 years in good health.

The chain carries TRBV13 and TRBJ2-1; maybe TRBD2 (6 bases). This CDR3 has 14 amino acids. V was trimmed by 5 bases and J by 10 bases, leaving 18 bases between them. Looked up from germline, CDR1 is PRHDT and CDR2 is FYEKMQ (reference sequence). The CDR3 loop reads CASSAQTSLGEQFF. CDR3 sequence (DNA): TGTGCCAGCAGCGCCCAGACTAGTCTAGGGGAGCAGTTCTTC. Supplemented by reference TRBV13 and TRBJ2-1, the full variable domain reads AAGVIQSPRHLIKEKRETATLKCYPIPRHDTVYWYQQGPGQDPQFLISFYEKMQSDKGSIPDRFSAQQFSDYHSELNMSSLELGDSALYFCASSAQTSLGEQFFGPGTRLTVL.

This chain joins TRBV28 and TRBJ2-5, with D perhaps TRBD1 (6 bases). CDR3 size: 15 residues. Germline assignment: CDR1 MDHEN and CDR2 SYDVKM. Between the trimmed V and J ends, which lost 1 base and 0 bases, there was a span of 9 bases. CDR3 residues: CASSLLDRDQETQYF. CDR3 coding DNA: TGTGCCAGCAGTTTATTGGACAGAGACCAAGAGACCCAGTACTTC. The full variable domain, its missing parts supplied by reference TRBV28 and TRBJ2-5, is DVKVTQSSRYLVKRTGEKVFLECVQDMDHENMFWYRQDPGLGLRLIYFSYDVKMKEKGDIPEGYSVSREKKERFSLILESASTNQTSMYLCASSLLDRDQETQYFGPGTRLLVL.

This clonotype was detected a few times. The rearrangement links TRBV10-3 to TRBJ2-7, with D perhaps TRBD1 (5 bases). V was pared by 2 bases and J by 4 bases, with 9 bases between. This CDR3 spans 13 amino acids. Per the germline V gene, CDR1 is ENHRY and CDR2 is SYGVKD. CDR3 amino acids: CAISERGAYEQYF. The CDR3 region has the DNA TGTGCCATCAGTGAGAGGGGTGCGTACGAGCAGTACTTC.

The chain combines TRBV12-3 or TRBV12-4 with TRBJ2-7, with TRBD2 identical over 7 bases. The CDR3 runs to 15 residues. With V trimmed by 6 bases and J by 2 bases, 10 bases remained unmatched. DNA of the CDR3: TGTGCCAGCAGCCCGAGCGGGGCAATAGCCTACGAGCAGTACTTC. As protein: CASSPSGAIAYEQYF.

J is TRBJ2-5 and V is TRBV28; 7 bases match TRBD2. Germline V CDR1 and CDR2: MDHEN, SYDVKM. V shed 6 bases, J shed 4 bases, and the junction held 11 bases outside the gene matches. The CDR3 sequence is 15 residues long. The CDR3 DNA follows: TGTGCCAGCAGCCGCTGGGCGGGAGAAGGAGAGACCCAGTACTTC. This translates into CASSRWAGEGETQYF.

This sequence joins TRBV20-1 and TRBJ1-1; D is possibly TRBD1 (6 bases). There are 11 residues in the CDR3. Trimming cost V 6 bases and J 4 bases, with 9 bases left between them. Looked up from germline, CDR1 is DFQATT and CDR2 is SNEGSKA (reference sequence). The CDR3 protein is CSAPTGTEAFF. The CDR3 bases are TGCAGTGCCCCGACAGGCACTGAAGCTTTCTTT.

This clonotype was observed a few times. The V call is TRBV9, the J call TRBJ2-5, with D maybe TRBD2 (6 bases). Germline V gene sequence: CDR1 SGDLS, CDR2 YYNGEE. This CDR3 has 15 amino acids. Trimming left V 5 bases short and J 7 bases short, with 21 bases between. Written as DNA, the CDR3 is TGTGCCAGCAGTCCTGGAACCGGGGGACCCGCGACCCAGTACTTC. Translated, it gives CASSPGTGGPATQYF.

The chain links TRBV27 to TRBJ2-5, with 12 bases that match TRBD2. V lost 4 bases and J lost 7; bases outside the gene matches: 7. Germline assignment: CDR1 MNHEY and CDR2 SMNVEV (reference sequence). CDR3 length: 15 amino acids. The CDR3 DNA reads as TGTGCCAGCAGTTCCCTAGCGGGGGGGAGAGGGACCCAGTACTTC. Residues: CASSSLAGGRGTQYF.

This chain connects TRBV3-1 to TRBJ2-5; TRBD2 aligns across 8 bases. The J call is uncertain, as TRBJ2-7 better fits the DNA end. Germline V gene data show CDR1 as LGHDT and CDR2 as YNNKEL (reference sequence). The CDR3 covers 14 residues. CDR3 in amino acids: CASSLGGGQDEQYF. The CDR3, as DNA: TGTGCCAGCAGCCTCGGGGGGGGCCAGGACGAGCAGTACTTC.

The table lists this clonotype with a few counts. V is TRBV5-1 and J is TRBJ2-7; 10 bases line up with TRBD2. CDR3 length: 15 residues. The V segment lost 5 bases and the J segment 2 bases; nucleotides outside the gene matches: 7. CDR1 SGHRS and CDR2 YFSETQ come from the germline V gene. Here the CDR3 reads CASRPSGSGAYEQYF. In DNA, the CDR3 is TGCGCCAGCAGACCTAGCGGGAGTGGAGCCTACGAGCAGTACTTC. Using reference TRBV5-1 and TRBJ2-7 for the parts outside the CDR3, the full variable domain is KAGVTQTPRYLIKTRGQQVTLSCSPISGHRSVSWYQQTPGQGLQFLFEYFSETQRNKGNFPGRFSGRQFSNSRSEMNVSTLELGDSALYLCASRPSGSGAYEQYFGPGTRLTVT.

Only a few counts were recorded for this clonotype. This chain uses TRBV10-3 with TRBJ1-2, with a tentative D call TRBD1 (5 bases). CDR3 length: 15 amino acids. CDR1 and CDR2 (germline): ENHRY, SYGVKD. V gave up 0 bases and J gave up 2 bases, with 10 bases separating them. Here the CDR3 reads CAISESGDGNYGYTF. The CDR3 nucleotides are TGTGCCATCAGTGAGTCGGGGGACGGAAACTATGGCTACACCTTC.

The chain couples TRBV20-1 to TRBJ2-7, with D perhaps TRBD2 (7 bases). The CDR3 runs to 13 residues. Germline values: CDR1 DFQATT, CDR2 SNEGSKA (reference sequence). V lost 3 bases and J lost 4, with 13 bases in between. In DNA, the CDR3 is TGCAGTGCTAGTCAGGGGAGGGCTTACGAGCAGTACTTC. Protein: CSASQGRAYEQYF.

The chain links TRBV6-5 to TRBJ1-5; D is possibly TRBD1 (5 bases). Trimming left V 5 bases short and J 0 bases short, with 14 bases between. This CDR3 comprises 16 residues. Germline CDR1 and CDR2: MNHEY and SVGAGI. CDR3 coding DNA: TGTGCCAGCAGTACCGCGGGGGGGTATAGCAATCAGCCCCAGCATTTT. It specifies CASSTAGGYSNQPQHF.

The chain employs TRBV20-1 and TRBJ2-5, with TRBD1 as a possible D gene (5 bases). Germline lookup yields CDR1 DFQATT and CDR2 SNEGSKA (reference sequence). This CDR3 contains 13 residues. The V end was cut by 6 bases, the J end by 5 bases, with 16 bases between. CDR3: CSAPLPGWETQYF. DNA of the CDR3: TGCAGTGCCCCCTTGCCAGGGTGGGAGACCCAGTACTTC.

The chain joins TRBV7-9 to TRBJ2-1; the D call may be TRBD1 or TRBD2 (6 bases each). V was shortened by 9 bases and J by 0 bases, with 12 bases between the two germline ends. CDR1 and CDR2 from the germline V gene are SEHNR and FQNEAQ (reference sequence). CDR3 length: 14 residues. The CDR3 here is CASTGGLSYNEQFF. CDR3 DNA sequence: TGTGCCAGTACCGGGGGCCTCTCCTACAATGAGCAGTTCTTC. The full variable domain, with the rest looked up from reference TRBV7-9 and TRBJ2-1, is DTGVSQNPRHKITKRGQNVTFRCDPISEHNRLYWYRQTLGQGPEFLTYFQNEAQLEKSRLLSDRFSAERPKGSFSTLEIQRTEQGDSAMYLCASTGGLSYNEQFFGPGTRLTVL.

The chain is built from TRBV3-1 and TRBJ2-7, with D possibly called TRBD1 or TRBD2 (5 bases each). Germline CDR1 reads LGHDT; CDR2 reads YNNKEL (reference sequence). The V gene lost 4 bases and the J gene lost 3 bases, with 10 bases spanning the gap. The CDR3 consists of 13 residues. DNA for the CDR3: TGTGCCAGCAGCCCGGGACCGATCTACGAGCAGTACTTC. This sequence encodes CASSPGPIYEQYF.

This clonotype was seen more than once but under ten times. The gene calls are TRBV7-6 and TRBJ1-4; D not certain. CDR3 size: 17 residues. The germline V and J ends were trimmed by 2 bases and 1 base, with 14 bases remaining between them. Germline V lookup: CDR1 SGHVS, CDR2 FNYEAQ. The CDR3 loop is CASSLRGSVGTNEKLFF. The CDR3 DNA sequence: TGTGCCAGCAGCTTACGGGGATCAGTGGGAACTAATGAAAAACTGTTTTTT.

This clonotype has only a few counts. The J gene is TRBJ1-4, the V gene TRBV29-1; unclear D gene. Germline V gene data show CDR1 as SQVTM and CDR2 as ANQGSEA. The CDR3 length is 12 residues. Trimming stripped 4 bases from V and 4 bases from J, with 7 bases between. The CDR3, as DNA: TGCAGCGTTGGCCGAAATAATGAAAAACTGTTTTTT. Its translation is CSVGRNNEKLFF.

The sample holds a few counts of this clonotype. V gene TRBV12-3 or TRBV12-4 combines with J gene TRBJ2-5; tentative D call: TRBD1 (5 bases). Trimming left V 0 bases short and J 3 bases short, with 11 bases between. CDR3 length: 15 amino acids. The chain's CDR3 is CASSLALVGEETQYF. The CDR3 DNA follows: TGTGCCAGCAGTTTAGCGCTGGTAGGGGAAGAGACCCAGTACTTC.

The chain uses TRBV3-1 and TRBJ2-7, with a tentative D call TRBD2 (7 bases). With 2 bases removed from V and 1 base from J, the gap between germline ends came to 18 bases. This CDR3 is built from 17 residues. From germline, CDR1 is LGHDT and CDR2 YNNKEL (reference sequence). The CDR3 DNA reads TGTGCCAGCAGCCAATTCGGGGGGCCCTTCTCTTCCTACGAGCAGTACTTC. Translated, it gives CASSQFGGPFSSYEQYF.

This chain joins TRBV20-1 and TRBJ2-3, with 10 nucleotides matching TRBD2. The CDR3 length is 15 residues. The germline V gene encodes CDR1 DFQATT and CDR2 SNEGSKA (reference sequence). V lost 6 bases and J lost 2; bases outside the gene matches: 8. This CDR3 is CSANRLAGFTDTQYF. CDR3 nucleotides: TGCAGTGCGAACAGACTAGCGGGTTTCACAGATACGCAGTATTTT.

This clonotype has a handful of counts. This chain links TRBV11-1 with TRBJ2-1; D remains ambiguous. The CDR3 contains 17 residues. Trimming pared 0 bases from V and 0 bases from J, leaving 12 bases between. Germline lookup yields CDR1 SGHAT and CDR2 FQDESV (reference sequence). As DNA, the CDR3 is TGTGCCAGCAGCTTAGCTGCGGAGTTCCTCTCCTACAATGAGCAGTTCTTC. This sequence encodes CASSLAAEFLSYNEQFF.

The rearrangement uses TRBV4-1 and TRBJ2-3, with D possibly matching TRBD2 (6 bases). The germline V gene encodes CDR1 MGHRA and CDR2 YSYEKL. CDR3 length: 13 amino acids. V was pared by 5 bases and J by 6 bases, with 12 bases between. The CDR3 reads CASSGRDSDTQYF. CDR3 bases: TGCGCCAGCAGCGGCCGGGACTCTGATACGCAGTATTTT.

This clonotype has a handful of counts. The chain joins TRBV29-1 to TRBJ1-1; D gene uncertain. The CDR3 runs to 14 residues. The V gene lost 4 bases and the J gene lost 0 bases, with 12 bases spanning the gap. Germline V CDR1 and CDR2: SQVTM, ANQGSEA. The CDR3 region is CSVGGEVMNTEAFF. The CDR3 DNA is TGCAGCGTTGGTGGGGAGGTTATGAACACTGAAGCTTTCTTT.

This clonotype showed up just a few times. This sequence joins TRBV4-3 and TRBJ2-5; D ambiguous. The DNA end lines up better with TRBJ2-7; the J call may be wrong. Germline-derived CDR1 and CDR2 are LGHNA and YSLEER. The CDR3 totals 15 residues. The CDR3: CASSQLWVAGYEQYF. For the CDR3, the DNA is TGCGCCAGCAGCCAGTTGTGGGTCGCTGGCTACGAGCAGTACTTC.